This passage covers 10 T cell receptor beta chains from one sample sequenced in a study of cytomegalovirus exposure and HLA in healthy donors. Generated by immunoSEQ multiplex PCR, the TCRdb table keeps only in-frame clones and is missing some. The repertoire holds about 65,000 clones, approximately 96% seen once, with about 4% in the top ten. The sequenced sample was PBMCs. All receptors derive from a man between 18 and 29 years old in good health and CMV-seropositive.

This clone was seen only once. The V call is TRBV5-5, the J call TRBJ1-1; 7 bases fit TRBD1. This CDR3 has 14 residues. V shed 3 bases, J shed 5 bases, and the junction held 7 bases outside the gene matches. Per germline, CDR1 SGHKS and CDR2 YYEKEE (reference sequence). CDR3 sequence (DNA): TGTGCCAGCAGCTACAGGACAGGATCTACTGAAGCTTTCTTT. Translation: CASSYRTGSTEAFF.

This chain joins TRBV18 and TRBJ1-3; the D is unclear. Germline CDR1 KGHSH, CDR2 LQKENI. Trimming stripped 3 bases from V and 0 bases from J, with 9 bases between. This CDR3 spans 15 amino acids. The CDR3 nucleotides are TGTGCCAGCTCACCTTCGGTAAACTCTGGAAACACCATATATTTT. This codes for CASSPSVNSGNTIYF.

The DNA for the CDR3 is TGTGCCACCTCCCCAACCGGACAGGGCCGGCCATCTGAAAAACTGTTTTTT. It specifies CATSPTGQGRPSEKLFF. This rearrangement joins TRBV7-9 to TRBJ1-4, with 8 bases fitting TRBD1. The germline CDR1 and CDR2 sequences are SEHNR and FQNEAQ (reference sequence). Trimming took 10 bases from V and 7 from J; bases not matched to a gene: 20. This CDR3 has 17 residues. Drawing the rest from reference TRBV7-9 and TRBJ1-4, the complete variable domain is DTGVSQNPRHKITKRGQNVTFRCDPISEHNRLYWYRQTLGQGPEFLTYFQNEAQLEKSRLLSDRFSAERPKGSFSTLEIQRTEQGDSAMYLCATSPTGQGRPSEKLFFGSGTQLSVL.

The rearrangement uses TRBV5-6 and TRBJ2-5; TRBD1 matches 11 bases. The CDR3 is 14 amino acids. Germline values: CDR1 SGHDT, CDR2 YYEEEE. The trim removed 0 bases at V and 13 bases at J, leaving 8 bases unmatched. DNA for the CDR3: TGTGCCAGCAGCTTGGGGACAGGGGGCGCCGTGGCGTACTTC. This translates into CASSLGTGGAVAYF.

CDR3 in amino acids: CASSQVGRGPEAFF. The CDR3 DNA is TGCGCCAGCAGCCAAGTTGGTAGGGGGCCTGAAGCTTTCTTT. V is TRBV4-1 and J is TRBJ1-1, with TRBD1 matching 7 bases. The germline V gene has CDR1 MGHRA and CDR2 YSYEKL. V shed 1 base, J shed 6 bases, and the junction held 5 bases outside the gene matches. The CDR3 extends over 14 amino acids.

The genes are TRBV4-1 and TRBJ2-3, with D tentatively TRBD2 (6 bases). The V and J ends lost 4 bases and 1 base respectively, with 15 bases between them. Germline CDR1 reads MGHRA; CDR2 reads YSYEKL. The CDR3 consists of 16 residues. This CDR3 is CASSRLGLRGTDTQYF. CDR3 coding DNA: TGCGCCAGCAGCCGATTGGGACTGCGGGGCACAGATACGCAGTATTTT.

The chain recombines TRBV7-2 with TRBJ2-4; D is perhaps TRBD1 (5 bases). From germline, CDR1 is SGHTA and CDR2 FQGNSA. The V end was cut by 5 bases, the J end by 3 bases, with 11 bases between. The CDR3 runs 14 residues. This CDR3 reads CASSPFQGKNIQYF. The CDR3 DNA reads TGTGCCAGCAGCCCCTTCCAGGGCAAAAACATTCAGTACTTC.

This clone was detected only once. The genes are TRBV25-1 and TRBJ2-7, with D possibly TRBD1 on 6 matching bases. Trimming stripped 8 bases from V and 6 bases from J, with 17 bases between. CDR3 length: 13 amino acids. Germline V gene sequence: CDR1 MGHDK, CDR2 SYGVNS. In DNA form, the CDR3 reads TGTGCCAGCGCAAGAACAGGGAGCGGCGAGCAGTACTTC. Translated, it gives CASARTGSGEQYF.

The chain combines TRBV19 with TRBJ2-6, with D possibly being TRBD2 (5 bases). This CDR3 comprises 17 residues. Germline loops: CDR1 LNHDA, CDR2 SQIVND (reference sequence). V was cut by 0 bases and J by 0 bases, with 9 bases left in between. CDR3 DNA sequence: TGTGCCAGTAGTATAGATAGGACTGTCTCTGGGGCCAACGTCCTGACTTTC. Translated: CASSIDRTVSGANVLTF.

The chain carries TRBV2 and TRBJ2-5, with TRBD2 identical over 8 bases. Unmatched junction bases numbered 13, after V lost 5 bases and J lost 2 bases. Germline V gene lookup returns CDR1 SNHLY and CDR2 FYNNEI. This CDR3 spans 17 amino acids. The CDR3 reads CASSPGFGGVAQETQYF. CDR3 bases: TGTGCCAGCAGTCCTGGATTCGGGGGGGTCGCGCAAGAGACCCAGTACTTC.